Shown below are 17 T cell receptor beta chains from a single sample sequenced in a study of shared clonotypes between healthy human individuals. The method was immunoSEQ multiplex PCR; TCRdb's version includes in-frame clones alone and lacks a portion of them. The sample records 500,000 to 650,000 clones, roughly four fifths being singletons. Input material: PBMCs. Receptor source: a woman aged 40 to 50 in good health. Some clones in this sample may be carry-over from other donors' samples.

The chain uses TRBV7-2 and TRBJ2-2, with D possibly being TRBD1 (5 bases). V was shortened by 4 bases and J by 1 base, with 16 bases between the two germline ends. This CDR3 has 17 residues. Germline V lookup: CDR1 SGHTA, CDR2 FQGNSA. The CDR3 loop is CASSSGTGARNTGELFF. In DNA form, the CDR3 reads TGTGCCAGCAGCTCTGGAACAGGTGCTAGGAACACCGGGGAGCTGTTTTTT.

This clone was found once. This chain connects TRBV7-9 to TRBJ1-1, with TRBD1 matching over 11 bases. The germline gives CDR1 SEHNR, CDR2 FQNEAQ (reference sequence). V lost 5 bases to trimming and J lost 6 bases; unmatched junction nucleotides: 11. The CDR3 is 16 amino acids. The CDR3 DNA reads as TGTGCCAGCAGCCTCCGTCCCGGGACAGGGGGGGCTGAAGCTTTCTTT. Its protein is CASSLRPGTGGAEAFF. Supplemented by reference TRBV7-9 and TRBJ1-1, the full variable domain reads DTGVSQNPRHKITKRGQNVTFRCDPISEHNRLYWYRQTLGQGPEFLTYFQNEAQLEKSRLLSDRFSAERPKGSFSTLEIQRTEQGDSAMYLCASSLRPGTGGAEAFFGQGTRLTVV.

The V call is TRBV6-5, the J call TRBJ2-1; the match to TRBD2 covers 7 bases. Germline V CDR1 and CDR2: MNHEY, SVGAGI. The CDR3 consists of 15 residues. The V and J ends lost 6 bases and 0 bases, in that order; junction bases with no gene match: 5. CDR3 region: CASSPSGGSYNEQFF. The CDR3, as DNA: TGTGCCAGCAGCCCTAGCGGAGGCTCCTACAATGAGCAGTTCTTC.

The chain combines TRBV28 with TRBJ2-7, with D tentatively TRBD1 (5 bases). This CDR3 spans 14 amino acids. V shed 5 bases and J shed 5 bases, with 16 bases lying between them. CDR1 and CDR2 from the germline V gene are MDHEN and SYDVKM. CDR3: CASSESTVGHEQYF. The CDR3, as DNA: TGTGCCAGCAGTGAGTCAACAGTGGGGCACGAGCAGTACTTC.

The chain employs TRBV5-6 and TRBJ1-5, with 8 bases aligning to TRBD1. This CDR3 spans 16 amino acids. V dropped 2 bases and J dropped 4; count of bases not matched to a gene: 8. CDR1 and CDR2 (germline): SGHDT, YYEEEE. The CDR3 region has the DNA TGTGCCAGCAGCTTCTTTGGACAGGGCAATAATCAGCCCCAGCATTTT. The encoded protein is CASSFFGQGNNQPQHF.

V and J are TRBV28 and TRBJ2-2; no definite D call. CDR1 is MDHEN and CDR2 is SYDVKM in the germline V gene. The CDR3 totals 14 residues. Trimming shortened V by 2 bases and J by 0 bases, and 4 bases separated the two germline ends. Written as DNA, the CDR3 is TGTGCCAGCAGTTTAGTATCGAACACCGGGGAGCTGTTTTTT. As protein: CASSLVSNTGELFF.

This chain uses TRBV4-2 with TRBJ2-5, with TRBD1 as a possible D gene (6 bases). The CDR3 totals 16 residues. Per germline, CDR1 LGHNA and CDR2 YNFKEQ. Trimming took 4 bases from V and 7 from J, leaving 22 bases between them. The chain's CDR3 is CASSPPGVGAEVTQYF. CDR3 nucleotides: TGTGCCAGCAGCCCGCCAGGGGTCGGGGCGGAAGTGACCCAGTACTTC.

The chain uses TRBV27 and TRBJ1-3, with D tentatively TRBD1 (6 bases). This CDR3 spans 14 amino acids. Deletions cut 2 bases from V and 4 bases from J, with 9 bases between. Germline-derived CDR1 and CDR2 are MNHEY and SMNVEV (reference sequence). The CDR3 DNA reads TGTGCCAGCAGTTTACAGGGGTACGGAAACACCATATATTTT. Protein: CASSLQGYGNTIYF.

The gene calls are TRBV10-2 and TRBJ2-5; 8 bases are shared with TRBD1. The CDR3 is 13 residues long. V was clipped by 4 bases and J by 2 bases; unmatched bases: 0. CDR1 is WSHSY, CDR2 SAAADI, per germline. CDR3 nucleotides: TGCGCCAGCAGTGGACAGGGGCAAGAGACCCAGTACTTC. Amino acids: CASSGQGQETQYF.

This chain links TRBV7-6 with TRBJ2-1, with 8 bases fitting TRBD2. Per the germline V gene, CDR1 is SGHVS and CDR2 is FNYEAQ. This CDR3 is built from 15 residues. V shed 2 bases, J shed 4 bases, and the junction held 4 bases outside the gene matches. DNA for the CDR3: TGTGCCAGCAGCTTAACTGCTAGCGGGTACAATGAGCAGTTCTTC. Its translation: CASSLTASGYNEQFF.

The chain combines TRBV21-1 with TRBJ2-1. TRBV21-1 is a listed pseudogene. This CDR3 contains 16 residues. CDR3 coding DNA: TGTGCCAGCAGCACCGGGACCCCGACTCCCTACAATGAGCAGTTCTTC. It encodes CASSTGTPTPYNEQFF.

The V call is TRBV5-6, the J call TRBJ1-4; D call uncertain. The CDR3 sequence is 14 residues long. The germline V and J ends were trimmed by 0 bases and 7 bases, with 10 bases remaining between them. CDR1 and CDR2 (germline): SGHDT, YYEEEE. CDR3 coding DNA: TGTGCCAGCAGCTTGGTAGCAATCCCTGAAAAACTGTTTTTT. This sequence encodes CASSLVAIPEKLFF.

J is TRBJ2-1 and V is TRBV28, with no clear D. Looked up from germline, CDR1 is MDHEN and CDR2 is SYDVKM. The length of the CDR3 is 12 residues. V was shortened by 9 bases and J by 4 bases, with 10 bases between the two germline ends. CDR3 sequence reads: CASVGDYNEQFF. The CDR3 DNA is TGTGCCAGTGTTGGGGATTACAATGAGCAGTTCTTC.

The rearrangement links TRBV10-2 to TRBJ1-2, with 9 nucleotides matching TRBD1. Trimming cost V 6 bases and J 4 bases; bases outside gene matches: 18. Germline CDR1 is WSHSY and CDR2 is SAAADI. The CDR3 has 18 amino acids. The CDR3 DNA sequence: TGCGCCAGCAGCGGATCCGGGACAGGGTGGGGTTCGACCTATGGCTACACCTTC. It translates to CASSGSGTGWGSTYGYTF.

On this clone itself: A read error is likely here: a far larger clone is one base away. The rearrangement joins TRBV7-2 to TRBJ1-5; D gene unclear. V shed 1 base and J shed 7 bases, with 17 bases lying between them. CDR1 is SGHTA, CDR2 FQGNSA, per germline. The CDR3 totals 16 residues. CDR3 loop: CASSLVLGWNNQPQHF. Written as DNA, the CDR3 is TGTGCCAGCAGCTTAGTCTTGGGGTGGAATAACCAGCCCCAGCATTTT.

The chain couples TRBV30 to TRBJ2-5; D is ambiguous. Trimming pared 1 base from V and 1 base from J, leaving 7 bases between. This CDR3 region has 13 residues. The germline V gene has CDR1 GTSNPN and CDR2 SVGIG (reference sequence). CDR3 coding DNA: TGTGCCTGGAGTGGTGTACCCCAAGAGACCCAGTACTTC. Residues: CAWSGVPQETQYF. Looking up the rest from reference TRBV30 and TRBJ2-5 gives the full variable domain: SQTIHQWPATLVQPVGSPLSLECTVEGTSNPNLYWYRQAAGRGLQLLFYSVGIGQISSEVPQNLSASRPQDRQFILSSKKLLLSDSGFYLCAWSGVPQETQYFGPGTRLLVL.

CDR3 in DNA: TGTGCCAGCTCACCAATGGCGAAACGTGACAATGAGCAGTTCTTC. Encoded protein: CASSPMAKRDNEQFF. This chain connects TRBV18 to TRBJ2-1; the D is unclear. V lost 2 bases and J 5 bases, leaving 13 bases between the germline ends. Germline V gene data show CDR1 as KGHSH and CDR2 as LQKENI. The CDR3 has 15 residues.